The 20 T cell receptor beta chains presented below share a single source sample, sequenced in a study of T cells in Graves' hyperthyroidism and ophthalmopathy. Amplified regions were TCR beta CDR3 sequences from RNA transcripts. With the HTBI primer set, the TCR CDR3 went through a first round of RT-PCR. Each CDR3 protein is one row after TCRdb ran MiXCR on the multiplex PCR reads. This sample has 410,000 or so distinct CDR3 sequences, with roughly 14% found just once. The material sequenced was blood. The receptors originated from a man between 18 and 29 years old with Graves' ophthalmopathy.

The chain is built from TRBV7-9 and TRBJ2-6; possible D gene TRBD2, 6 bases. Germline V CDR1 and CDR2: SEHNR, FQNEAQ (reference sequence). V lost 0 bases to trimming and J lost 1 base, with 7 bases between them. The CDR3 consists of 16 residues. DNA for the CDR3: TGTGCCAGCAGCTTAGCGGAGGGGTCTGGGGCCAACGTCCTGACTTTC. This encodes CASSLAEGSGANVLTF.

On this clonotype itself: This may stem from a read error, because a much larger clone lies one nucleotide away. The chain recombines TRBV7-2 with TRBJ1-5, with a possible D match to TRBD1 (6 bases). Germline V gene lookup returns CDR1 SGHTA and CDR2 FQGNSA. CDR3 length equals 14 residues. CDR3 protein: CAGSLGGEGQPQHF. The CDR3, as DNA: TGTGCCGGCAGCTTAGGGGGAGAGGGTCAGCCCCAGCATTTT.

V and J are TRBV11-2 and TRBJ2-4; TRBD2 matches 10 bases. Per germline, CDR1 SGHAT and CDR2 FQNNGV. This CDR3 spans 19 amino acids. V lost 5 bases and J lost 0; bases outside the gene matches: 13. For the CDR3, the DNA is TGTGCCAGCAGCCGAACGAGGAGCGGGAGGGCCCTAGCCAAAAACATTCAGTACTTC. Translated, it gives CASSRTRSGRALAKNIQYF. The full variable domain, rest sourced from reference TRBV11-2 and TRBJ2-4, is EAGVAQSPRYKIIEKRQSVAFWCNPISGHATLYWYQQILGQGPKLLIQFQNNGVVDDSQLPKDRFSAERLKGVDSTLKIQPAKLEDSAVYLCASSRTRSGRALAKNIQYFGAGTRLSVL.

CDR3 nucleotide sequence: TGTGCCAGCAGTCGGACAGGGGTCTATGGCTACACCTTC. As protein: CASSRTGVYGYTF. This chain connects TRBV5-4 to TRBJ1-2; TRBD1 matches 9 bases. With 5 bases clipped from V and 4 bases from J, the junction kept 3 bases outside the gene matches. CDR3 length: 13 amino acids. The V gene's germline CDR1 is SGHNT and CDR2 YYREEE (reference sequence).

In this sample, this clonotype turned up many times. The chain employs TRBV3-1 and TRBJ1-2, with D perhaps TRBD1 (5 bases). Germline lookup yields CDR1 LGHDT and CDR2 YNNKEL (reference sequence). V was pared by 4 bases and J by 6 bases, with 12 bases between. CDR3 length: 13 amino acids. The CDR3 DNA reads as TGTGCCAGCAGCCCCCGGGACCGGCATGGCTACACCTTC. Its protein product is CASSPRDRHGYTF.

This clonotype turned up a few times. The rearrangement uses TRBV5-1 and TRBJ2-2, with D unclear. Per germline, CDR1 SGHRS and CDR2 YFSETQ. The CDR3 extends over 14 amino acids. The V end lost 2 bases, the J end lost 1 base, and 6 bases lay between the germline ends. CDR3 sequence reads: CASSFGKNTGELFF. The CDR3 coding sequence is TGCGCCAGCAGCTTTGGGAAGAACACCGGGGAGCTGTTTTTT.

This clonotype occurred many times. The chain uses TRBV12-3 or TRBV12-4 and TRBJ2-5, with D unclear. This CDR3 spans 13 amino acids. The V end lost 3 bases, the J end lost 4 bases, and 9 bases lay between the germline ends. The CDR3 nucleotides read TGTGCCAGCAGTTTGTCCCCTTTAGAGACCCAGTACTTC. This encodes CASSLSPLETQYF.

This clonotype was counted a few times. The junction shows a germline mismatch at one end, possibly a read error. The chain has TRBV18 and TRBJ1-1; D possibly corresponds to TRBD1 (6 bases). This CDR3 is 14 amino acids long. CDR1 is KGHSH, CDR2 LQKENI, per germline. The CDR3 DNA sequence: TGTGCCAGCTCACCGGCAGGGGTGCACACTGAAGCTTCCTTT. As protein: CASSPAGVHTEASF.

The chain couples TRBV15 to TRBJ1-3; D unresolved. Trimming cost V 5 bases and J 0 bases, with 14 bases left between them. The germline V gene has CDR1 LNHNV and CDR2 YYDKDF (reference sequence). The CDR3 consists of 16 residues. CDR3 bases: TGTGCCACCAGCGGAGGAGCTACGAGCTCTGGAAACACCATATATTTT. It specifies CATSGGATSSGNTIYF.

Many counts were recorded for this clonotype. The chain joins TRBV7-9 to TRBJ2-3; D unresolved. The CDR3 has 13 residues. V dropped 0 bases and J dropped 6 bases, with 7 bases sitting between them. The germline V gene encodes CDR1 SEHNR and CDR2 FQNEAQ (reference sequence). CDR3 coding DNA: TGTGCCAGCAGCTTAGCGCTGGTGGATACGCAGTATTTT. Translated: CASSLALVDTQYF.

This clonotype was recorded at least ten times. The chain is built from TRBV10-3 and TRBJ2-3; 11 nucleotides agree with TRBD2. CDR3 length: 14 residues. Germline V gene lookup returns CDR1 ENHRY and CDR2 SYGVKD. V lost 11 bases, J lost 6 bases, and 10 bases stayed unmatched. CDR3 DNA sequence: TGTGCCGCCGGACTAGCGGGCAGTGGTGATACGCAGTATTTT. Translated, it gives CAAGLAGSGDTQYF.

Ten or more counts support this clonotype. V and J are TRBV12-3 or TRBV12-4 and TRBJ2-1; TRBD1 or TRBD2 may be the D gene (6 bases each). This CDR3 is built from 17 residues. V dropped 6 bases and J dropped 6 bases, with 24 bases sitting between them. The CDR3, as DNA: TGTGCCAGCAGCCCTTTAGGGGGGCAAGGACTCCTCAATGAGCAGTTCTTC. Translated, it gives CASSPLGGQGLLNEQFF.

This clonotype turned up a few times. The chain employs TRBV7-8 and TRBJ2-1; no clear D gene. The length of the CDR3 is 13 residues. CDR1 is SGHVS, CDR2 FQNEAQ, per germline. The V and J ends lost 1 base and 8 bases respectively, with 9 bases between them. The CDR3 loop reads CASSLETSYEQFF. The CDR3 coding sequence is TGTGCCAGCAGCTTAGAAACCTCCTATGAGCAGTTCTTC.

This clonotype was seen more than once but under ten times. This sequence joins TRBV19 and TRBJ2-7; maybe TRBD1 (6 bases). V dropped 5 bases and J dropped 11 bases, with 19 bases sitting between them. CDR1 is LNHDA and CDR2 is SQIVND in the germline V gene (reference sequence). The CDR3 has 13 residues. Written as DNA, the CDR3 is TGTGCCAGTAGTTTGACAGGAGTCCGAGCAAAGTACTTC. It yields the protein CASSLTGVRAKYF.

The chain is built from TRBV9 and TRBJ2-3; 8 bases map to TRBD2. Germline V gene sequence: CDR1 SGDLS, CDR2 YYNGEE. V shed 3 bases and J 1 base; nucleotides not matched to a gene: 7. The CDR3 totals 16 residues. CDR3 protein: CASSARSGGGTDTQYF. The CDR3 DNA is TGTGCCAGCAGCGCCCGAAGCGGGGGAGGCACAGATACGCAGTATTTT.

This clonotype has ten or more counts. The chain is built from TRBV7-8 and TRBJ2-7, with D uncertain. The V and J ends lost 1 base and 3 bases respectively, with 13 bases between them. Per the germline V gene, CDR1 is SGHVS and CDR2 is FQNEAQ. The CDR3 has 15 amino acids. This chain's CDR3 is CASSLEKQAFYEQYF. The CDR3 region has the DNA TGTGCCAGCAGCTTAGAAAAGCAGGCTTTCTACGAGCAGTACTTC.

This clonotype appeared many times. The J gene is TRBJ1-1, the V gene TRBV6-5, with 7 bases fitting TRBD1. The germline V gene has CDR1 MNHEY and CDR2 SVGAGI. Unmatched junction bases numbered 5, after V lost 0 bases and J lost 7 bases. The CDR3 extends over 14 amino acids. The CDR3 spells CASSYSKGADEAFF. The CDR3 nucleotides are TGTGCCAGCAGTTACTCGAAGGGGGCGGATGAAGCTTTCTTT.

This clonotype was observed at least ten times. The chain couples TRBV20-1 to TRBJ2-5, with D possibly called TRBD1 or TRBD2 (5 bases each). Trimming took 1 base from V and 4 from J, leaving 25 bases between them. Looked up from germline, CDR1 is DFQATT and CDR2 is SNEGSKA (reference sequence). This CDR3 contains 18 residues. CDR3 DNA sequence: TGCAGTGCTAGAGGTGGAGGTGGCGGCAGGGTGCATTCAGAGACCCAGTACTTC. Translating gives CSARGGGGGRVHSETQYF.

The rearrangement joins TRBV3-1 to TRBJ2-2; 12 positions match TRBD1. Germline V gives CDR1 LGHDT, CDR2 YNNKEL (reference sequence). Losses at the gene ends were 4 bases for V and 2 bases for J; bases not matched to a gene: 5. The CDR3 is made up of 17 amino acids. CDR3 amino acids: CASSRQGTGGNTGELFF. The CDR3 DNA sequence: TGTGCCAGCAGCCGTCAAGGGACAGGGGGCAACACCGGGGAGCTGTTTTTT.

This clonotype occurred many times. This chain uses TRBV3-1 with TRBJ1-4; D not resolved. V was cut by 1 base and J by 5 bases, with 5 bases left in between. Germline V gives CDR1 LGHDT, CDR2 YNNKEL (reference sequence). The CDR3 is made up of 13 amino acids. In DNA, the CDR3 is TGTGCCAGCAGCCAAGTACAGAATGAAAAACTGTTTTTT. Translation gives CASSQVQNEKLFF.